This T cell receptor (beta chain) was documented in a study of yellow fever vaccine responses in identical twins. From the RT-PCR reads, TCRdb called clonotypes with MiXCR, one entry per CDR3 protein. The table shows approximately 490 distinct CDR3 sequences, with about 82% occurring only once. Sequenced material: T cells from blood (PBMCs), unsorted or a sorted subset (not recorded which), taken before or after yellow fever vaccination (not recorded which). The receptors were gathered from a woman under 30 who received the yellow fever vaccine.

The genes are TRBV10-3 and TRBJ2-1, with D unresolved. V was cut by 5 bases and J by 5 bases, with 4 bases left in between. CDR3 length: 11 residues. Per the germline V gene, CDR1 is ENHRY and CDR2 is SYGVKD. CDR3 residues: CAISQNNEQFF. The CDR3 nucleotides read TGTGCCATCAGTCAGAACAATGAGCAGTTCTTC.